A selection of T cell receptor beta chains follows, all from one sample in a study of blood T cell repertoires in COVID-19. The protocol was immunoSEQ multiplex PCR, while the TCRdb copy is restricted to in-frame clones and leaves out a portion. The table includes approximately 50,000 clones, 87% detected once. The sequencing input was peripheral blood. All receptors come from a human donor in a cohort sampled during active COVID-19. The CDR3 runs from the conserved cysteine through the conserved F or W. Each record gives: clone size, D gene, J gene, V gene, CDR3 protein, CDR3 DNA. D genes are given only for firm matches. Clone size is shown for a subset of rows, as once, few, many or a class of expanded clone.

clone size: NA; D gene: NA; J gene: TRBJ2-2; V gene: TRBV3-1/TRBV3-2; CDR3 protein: CASSQDGNTGELFF; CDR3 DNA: TGTGCCAGCAGCCAAGACGGTAACACCGGGGAGCTGTTTTTT
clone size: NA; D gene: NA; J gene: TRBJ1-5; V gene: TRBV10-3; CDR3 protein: CATSDSSLWAQHF; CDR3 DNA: TGTGCCACCTCGGACAGTTCCCTTTGGGCCCAGCATTTT
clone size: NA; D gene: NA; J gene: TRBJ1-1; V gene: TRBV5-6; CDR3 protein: CASSFAQGTAFF; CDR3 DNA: TGTGCCAGCAGCTTCGCTCAGGGGACGGCTTTCTTT
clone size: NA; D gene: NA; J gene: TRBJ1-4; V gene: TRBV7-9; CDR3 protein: CASSFGGADEKLFF; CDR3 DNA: TGTGCCAGCAGCTTCGGCGGGGCTGATGAAAAACTGTTTTTT
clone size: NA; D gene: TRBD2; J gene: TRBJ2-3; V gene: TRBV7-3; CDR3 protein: CASSPRVLAGGVVDTQYF; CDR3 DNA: TGTGCCAGCAGCCCTAGAGTGCTAGCGGGAGGGGTTGTAGATACGCAGTATTTT
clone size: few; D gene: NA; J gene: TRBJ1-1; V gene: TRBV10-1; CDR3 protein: CASSAGRNTEAFF; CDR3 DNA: TGCGCCAGCAGTGCCGGGAGGAACACTGAAGCTTTCTTT
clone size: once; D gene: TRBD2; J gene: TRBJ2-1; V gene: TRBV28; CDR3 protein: CATMGGRTSYNEQFF; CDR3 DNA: TGTGCCACCATGGGGGGGAGGACCTCCTACAATGAGCAGTTCTTC
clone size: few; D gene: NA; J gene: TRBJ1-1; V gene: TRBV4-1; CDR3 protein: CASSPLSGKKDRTEAFF; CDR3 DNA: TGCGCCAGCAGCCCGCTGTCAGGTAAGAAAGATAGGACTGAAGCTTTCTTT
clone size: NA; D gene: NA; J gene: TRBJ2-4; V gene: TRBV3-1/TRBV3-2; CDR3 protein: CASSQGSWPPRYF; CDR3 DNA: TGTGCCAGCAGCCAAGGTTCCTGGCCCCCAAGGTACTTC
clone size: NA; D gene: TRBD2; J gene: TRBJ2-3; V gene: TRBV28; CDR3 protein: CASSREGQFADTQYF; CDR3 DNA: TGTGCCAGCAGCCGGGAGGGCCAGTTTGCAGATACGCAGTATTTT
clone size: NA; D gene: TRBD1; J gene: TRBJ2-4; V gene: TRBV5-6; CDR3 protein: CASSQLGTGGDNIQYF; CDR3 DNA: TGTGCCAGCAGCCAGCTCGGGACAGGGGGCGACAACATTCAGTACTTC
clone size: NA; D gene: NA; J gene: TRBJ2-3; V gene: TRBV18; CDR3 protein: CASSLSTDTQYF; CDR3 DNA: TGTGCCAGCTCACTAAGCACAGATACGCAGTATTTT
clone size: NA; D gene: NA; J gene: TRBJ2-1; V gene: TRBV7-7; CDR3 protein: CASSLGTGDSYNEQFF; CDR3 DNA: TGTGCTAGCAGCTTAGGGACTGGGGACTCCTACAATGAGCAGTTCTTC
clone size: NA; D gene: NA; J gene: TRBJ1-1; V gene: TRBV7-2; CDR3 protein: CASSLRPSGSEAFF; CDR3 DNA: TGTGCCAGCAGCTTACGACCCTCGGGTTCGGAAGCTTTCTTT
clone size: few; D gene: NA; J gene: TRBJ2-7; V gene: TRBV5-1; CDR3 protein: CASSARLVESYEQYF; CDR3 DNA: TGCGCCAGCAGCGCGCGACTAGTCGAGTCCTACGAGCAGTACTTC
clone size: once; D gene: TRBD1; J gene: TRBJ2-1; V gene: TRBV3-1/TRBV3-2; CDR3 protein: CASSLRQGTWKQFF; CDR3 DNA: TGTGCCAGCAGCCTCCGACAGGGGACCTGGAAGCAGTTCTTC
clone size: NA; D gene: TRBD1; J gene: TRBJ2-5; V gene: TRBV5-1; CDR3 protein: CASSLVVTGGQKTQYF; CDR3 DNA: TGCGCCAGCAGCTTGGTGGTGACAGGGGGCCAAAAGACCCAGTACTTC
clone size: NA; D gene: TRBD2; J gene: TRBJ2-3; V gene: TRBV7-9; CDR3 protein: CASSQAGSDTQYF; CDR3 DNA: TGTGCCAGCAGCCAAGCGGGGTCAGATACGCAGTATTTT
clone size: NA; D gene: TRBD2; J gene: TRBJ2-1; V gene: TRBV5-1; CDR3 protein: CASSAGLAGGFYNEQFF; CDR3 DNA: TGCGCCAGCAGCGCCGGACTAGCGGGAGGTTTCTACAATGAGCAGTTCTTC
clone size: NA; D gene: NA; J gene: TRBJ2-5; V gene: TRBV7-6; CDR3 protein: CASSLTWSGQETQYF; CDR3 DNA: TGTGCCAGCAGCTTAACTTGGAGCGGCCAAGAGACCCAGTACTTC
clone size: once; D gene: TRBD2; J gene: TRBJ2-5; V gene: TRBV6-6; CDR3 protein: CASSLGLAGKETQYF; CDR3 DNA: TGTGCCAGCAGTTTGGGACTAGCGGGGAAAGAGACCCAGTACTTC
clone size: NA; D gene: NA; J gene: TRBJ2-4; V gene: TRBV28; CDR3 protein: CASSRGFGAKNIQYF; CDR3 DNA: TGTGCCAGCAGTAGGGGGTTCGGAGCCAAAAACATTCAGTACTTC
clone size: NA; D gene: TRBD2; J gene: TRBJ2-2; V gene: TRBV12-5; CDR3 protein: CASGLGGSTSGSVSGELFF; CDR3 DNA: TGTGCTAGTGGTCTTGGGGGATCCACTAGCGGGAGTGTCTCCGGGGAGCTGTTTTTT
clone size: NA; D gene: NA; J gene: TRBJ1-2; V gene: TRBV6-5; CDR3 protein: CASGRGDSLFYGYTF; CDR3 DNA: TGTGCCAGCGGTAGAGGGGACTCATTATTCTATGGCTACACCTTC
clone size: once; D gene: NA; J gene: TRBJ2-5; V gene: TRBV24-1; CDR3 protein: CATSDPRGFQETQYF; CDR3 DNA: TGTGCCACCAGTGACCCCAGGGGCTTTCAAGAGACCCAGTACTTC
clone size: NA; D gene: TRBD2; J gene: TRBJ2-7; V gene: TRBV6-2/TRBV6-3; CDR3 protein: CASSYSRLAGSYEQYF; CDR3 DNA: TGTGCCAGCAGTTACTCCAGGCTAGCGGGCTCCTACGAGCAGTACTTC